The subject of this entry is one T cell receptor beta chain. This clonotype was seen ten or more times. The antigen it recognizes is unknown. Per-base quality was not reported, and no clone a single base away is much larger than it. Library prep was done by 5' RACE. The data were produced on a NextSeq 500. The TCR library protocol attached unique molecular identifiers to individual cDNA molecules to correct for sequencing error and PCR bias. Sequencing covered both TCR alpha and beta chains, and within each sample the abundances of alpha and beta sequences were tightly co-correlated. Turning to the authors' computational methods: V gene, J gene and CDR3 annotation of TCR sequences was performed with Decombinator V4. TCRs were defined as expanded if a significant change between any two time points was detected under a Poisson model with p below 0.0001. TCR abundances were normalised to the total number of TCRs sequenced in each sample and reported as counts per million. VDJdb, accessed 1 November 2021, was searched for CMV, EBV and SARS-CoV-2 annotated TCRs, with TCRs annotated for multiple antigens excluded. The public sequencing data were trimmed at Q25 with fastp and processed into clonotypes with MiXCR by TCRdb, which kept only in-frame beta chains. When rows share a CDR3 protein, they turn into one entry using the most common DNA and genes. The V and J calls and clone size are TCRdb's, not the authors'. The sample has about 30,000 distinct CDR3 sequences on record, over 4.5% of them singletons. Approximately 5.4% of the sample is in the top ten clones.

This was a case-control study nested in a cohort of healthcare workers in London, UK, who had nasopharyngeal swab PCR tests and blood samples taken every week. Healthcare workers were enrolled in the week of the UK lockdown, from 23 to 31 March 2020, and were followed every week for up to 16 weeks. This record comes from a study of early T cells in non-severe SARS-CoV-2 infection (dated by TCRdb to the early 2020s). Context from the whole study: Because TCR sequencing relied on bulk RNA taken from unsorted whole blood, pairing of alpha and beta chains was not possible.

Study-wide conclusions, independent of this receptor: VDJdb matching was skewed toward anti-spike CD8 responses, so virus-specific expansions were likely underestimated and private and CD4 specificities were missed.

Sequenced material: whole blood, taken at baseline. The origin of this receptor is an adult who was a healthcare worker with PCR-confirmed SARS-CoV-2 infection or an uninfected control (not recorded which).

The CDR3 protein sequence reads: CASSLMRRKIPNTGELFF. DNA sequence: TGTGCCAGCAGCTTAATGAGACGGAAGATACCGAACACCGGGGAGCTGTTTTTT. Here the chain combines TRBV7-3 and TRBJ2-2, with no D gene named confidently. From the cysteine up to the phenylalanine, the CDR3 has a length of 18 residues. The CDR3 DNA has 54 bases and is translated from base 1. CDR1 and CDR2, per the germline V gene, are SGHTA and FQGTGA. Trimming removed 1 base from V and 0 bases from J, leaving 15 bases between the germline ends.